Listed below are T cell receptor beta chains from one sample, sequenced in a study of T cells after yellow fever vaccination. TCRdb analysed the 5' RACE reads with MiXCR anew, one entry per CDR3 protein. The table records approximately 34,000 distinct CDR3 sequences, more than 9% of them present only once. The material sequenced was PBMCs, either bulk or a sorted T-cell subset (CD4+, CD8+, memory, or dextramer-sorted; not recorded which), taken more than 14 days after the first yellow fever vaccination. Receptor source: a man younger than 30 who received the YFV17D yellow fever vaccine. Both conserved end residues are part of each CDR3. The D gene is left open where the match is weak. Size is omitted from some rows. Given values are once, few, many or a class for expanded clones.

CASSLQGATNEKLFF,TGTGCCAGCAGTTTACAGGGGGCTACTAATGAAAAACTGTTTTTT,TRBD1,TRBV12-3/TRBV12-4,TRBJ1-4,many
CASSFLPGDTQYF,TGTGCCAGCAGCTTCCTCCCGGGGGATACGCAGTATTTT,-,TRBV7-2,TRBJ2-3,many
CASSPGQFTEAFF,TGTGCCAGCAGTCCTGGGCAGTTCACTGAAGCTTTCTTT,-,TRBV6-1,TRBJ1-1,many
CASPRVGSGGASEQFF,TGTGCCAGCCCCAGGGTGGGAAGCGGGGGGGCCAGTGAGCAGTTCTTC,TRBD2,TRBV5-6,TRBJ2-1,many
CASSPSGSNSGNTIYF,TGTGCCAGCTCACCATCAGGGTCAAACTCTGGAAACACCATATATTTT,-,TRBV18,TRBJ1-3,few
CSARFSGHGYNEQFF,TGCAGTGCTAGATTTTCGGGACATGGTTACAATGAGCAGTTCTTC,-,TRBV20-1,TRBJ2-1,once
CASSAGTDVNNSPLHF,TGCGCCAGCAGTGCAGGGACAGACGTAAATAATTCACCCCTCCACTTT,TRBD1,TRBV5-1,TRBJ1-6,many
CASRGGENYGYTF,TGTGCCAGCAGGGGAGGGGAAAACTATGGCTACACCTTC,-,TRBV6-6,TRBJ1-2,many
CASRMTGAGANVLTF,TGTGCCAGCAGAATGACAGGGGCTGGGGCCAACGTCCTGACTTTC,TRBD1,TRBV6-1,TRBJ2-6,many
CASSPWQGGQPQHF,TGTGCCAGCAGCCCCTGGCAGGGAGGTCAGCCCCAGCATTTT,-,TRBV7-9,TRBJ1-5,many
CAIRTGGLEQYF,TGTGCCATCAGGACAGGCGGTCTCGAGCAGTACTTC,-,TRBV10-3,TRBJ2-7,many
CASSSYNSPLHF,TGTGCCAGCAGCTCGTATAATTCACCCCTCCACTTT,-,TRBV7-2,TRBJ1-6,many
CASSPGIVGPYSNQPQHF,TGCGCCAGCAGCCCCGGGATTGTAGGGCCGTATAGCAATCAGCCCCAGCATTTT,-,TRBV4-3,TRBJ1-5,-
CSAPTSGGANEQFF,TGCAGTGCTCCGACTAGCGGGGGGGCTAATGAGCAGTTCTTC,TRBD2,TRBV20-1,TRBJ2-1,medium-sized
CASSDRDYSGNTIYF,TGTGCCAGCAGCGACAGGGACTACTCTGGAAACACCATATATTTT,TRBD1,TRBV12-3/TRBV12-4,TRBJ1-3,many
CSAPISDTQYF,TGCAGTGCCCCAATTTCCGATACGCAGTATTTT,-,TRBV20-1,TRBJ2-3,many
CASSLNAVRGNEQFF,TGTGCCAGCAGCTTAAACGCGGTCCGGGGCAATGAGCAGTTCTTC,-,TRBV7-3,TRBJ2-1,many
CASSSQGQGYGYTF,TGTGCCAGCAGCTCCCAAGGACAGGGGTATGGCTACACCTTC,TRBD1,TRBV7-2,TRBJ1-2,few
CASMSRASNYGYTF,TGTGCCAGCATGAGCAGGGCGTCTAACTATGGCTACACCTTC,-,TRBV2,TRBJ1-2,many
CASSLREADTQYF,TGTGCCAGCAGCTTACGGGAGGCAGATACGCAGTATTTT,TRBD2,TRBV7-3,TRBJ2-3,many
CASSDGAGDYNEQFF,TGTGCCAGCAGTGACGGGGCGGGGGACTACAATGAGCAGTTCTTC,TRBD2,TRBV6-1,TRBJ2-1,many
CASSMITVVTGELFF,TGTGCCAGCAGCATGATCACAGTGGTCACCGGGGAGCTGTTTTTT,-,TRBV13,TRBJ2-2,many
CATGSRLNSPLHF,TGTGCCACGGGGTCCAGGCTAAATTCACCCCTCCACTTT,-,TRBV24-1,TRBJ1-6,many
CASSGPYYGYTF,TGTGCCAGCAGTGGGCCCTACTATGGCTACACCTTC,-,TRBV12-3/TRBV12-4,TRBJ1-2,many